What follows are 24 T cell receptor beta chains derived from one specimen sequenced in a study of OX40 agonist ivuxolimab in advanced cancers. TCRdb keeps only in-frame clones here, not all; method: immunoSEQ multiplex PCR. This sample has approximately 65,000 clones; around nine tenths occur once, and the top ten carry about 0.37%. The material sequenced was CD4+ or CD8+ T cells sorted from blood, taken in a trial of the OX40 agonist ivuxolimab. The receptors come from an adult with an advanced solid tumor such as melanoma, head and neck, liver or kidney cancer.

The genes are TRBV6-5 and TRBJ2-7, with TRBD1 matching 9 bases. J lost 4 bases, V lost 7 bases, and 8 bases had no gene match. The CDR3 loop spans 14 amino acids. Germline V lookup: CDR1 MNHEY, CDR2 SVGAGI. The CDR3 DNA follows: TGTGCCAGCAAAAACGGACAGGGGCCATACGAGCAGTACTTC. It encodes CASKNGQGPYEQYF.

This rearrangement joins TRBV7-9 to TRBJ1-1; D is possibly TRBD1 (5 bases). This CDR3 region has 14 residues. Germline CDR1 is SEHNR and CDR2 is FQNEAQ (reference sequence). V was trimmed by 7 bases and J by 5 bases, leaving 17 bases between them. The CDR3 nucleotides are TGTGCCAGCACCTTCGGGGGTAGTACGACTGAAGCTTTCTTT. Its protein is CASTFGGSTTEAFF. The full variable domain, its missing parts supplied by reference TRBV7-9 and TRBJ1-1, is DTGVSQNPRHKITKRGQNVTFRCDPISEHNRLYWYRQTLGQGPEFLTYFQNEAQLEKSRLLSDRFSAERPKGSFSTLEIQRTEQGDSAMYLCASTFGGSTTEAFFGQGTRLTVV.

This clone occurred a few times. J is TRBJ1-2 and V is TRBV5-4; a possible D gene is TRBD1 (5 bases). This CDR3 comprises 14 residues. V lost 0 bases to trimming and J lost 7 bases, with 13 bases between them. CDR1 is SGHNT, CDR2 YYREEE, per germline (reference sequence). In DNA form, the CDR3 reads TGTGCCAGCAGCTTGGCCGGGGGGGGATCTGGCTACACCTTC. Translating it yields CASSLAGGGSGYTF. The full variable domain, with the rest looked up from reference TRBV5-4 and TRBJ1-2, is ETGVTQSPTHLIKTRGQQVTLRCSSQSGHNTVSWYQQALGQGPQFIFQYYREEENGRGNFPPRFSGLQFPNYSSELNVNALELDDSALYLCASSLAGGGSGYTFGSGTRLTVV.

This rearrangement joins TRBV5-8 to TRBJ1-1; the D gene is possibly TRBD1 (6 bases). This CDR3 is built from 16 residues. The V gene's germline CDR1 is SGHTS and CDR2 YDEGEE. Trimming removed 3 bases at V and 0 bases at J, with 15 bases between. CDR3 coding DNA: TGTGCCAGCAGCTGGGGGGCAGGGGTTGTGAACACTGAAGCTTTCTTT. This encodes CASSWGAGVVNTEAFF. Using reference TRBV5-8 and TRBJ1-1 for the parts outside the CDR3, the full variable domain is EAGVTQSPTHLIKTRGQQATLRCSPISGHTSVYWYQQALGLGLQFLLWYDEGEERNRGNFPPRFSGRQFPNYSSELNVNALELEDSALYLCASSWGAGVVNTEAFFGQGTRLTVV.

The V gene is TRBV27, the J gene TRBJ2-1, with 8 bases that match TRBD1. Trimming cost V 5 bases and J 5 bases; bases outside gene matches: 8. This CDR3 comprises 15 residues. CDR1 is MNHEY, CDR2 SMNVEV, per germline (reference sequence). CDR3 sequence: CASSPHRDRHNEQFF. CDR3 sequence (DNA): TGTGCCAGCAGTCCACACCGGGACAGGCACAATGAGCAGTTCTTC.

This clone was counted between two and nine times. This rearrangement joins TRBV6-5 to TRBJ2-7; tentatively, D is TRBD1 (5 bases). There are 15 residues in the CDR3. The germline V gene has CDR1 MNHEY and CDR2 SVGAGI. Between the trimmed V and J ends, which lost 0 bases and 2 bases, there was a span of 11 bases. CDR3 amino acids: CASSYSFQGTYEQYF. The CDR3 DNA sequence: TGTGCCAGCAGTTACTCCTTCCAGGGCACCTACGAGCAGTACTTC.

The V gene is TRBV9, the J gene TRBJ2-3; 10 bases fit TRBD2. The CDR3 is 17 residues long. Germline values: CDR1 SGDLS, CDR2 YYNGEE. Trimming removed 3 bases from V and 3 bases from J; junction bases left unmatched: 10. Written as DNA, the CDR3 is TGTGCCAGCAGCGCCACCTGGGGTAGCGGGGGGACAGATACGCAGTATTTT. This gives the protein CASSATWGSGGTDTQYF.

The chain recombines TRBV18 with TRBJ1-6; D is unresolved. V lost 1 base and J lost 7, with 23 bases in between. The germline V gene has CDR1 KGHSH and CDR2 LQKENI. There are 19 residues in the CDR3. The CDR3 DNA reads as TGTGCCAGCTCACCACGCGGTTCCGACCGTACGAGTTTAAATTCACCCCTCCACTTT. This codes for CASSPRGSDRTSLNSPLHF.

V and J are TRBV6-6 and TRBJ1-5; D perhaps matches TRBD1 (6 bases). The CDR3 runs to 14 residues. Germline V gene data show CDR1 as MNHNY and CDR2 as SVGAGI (reference sequence). V was clipped by 6 bases and J by 4 bases, with 13 bases between them. The CDR3 DNA reads as TGTGCCAGCAGACCCGGACAGAAAAATCAGCCCCAGCATTTT. Its translation is CASRPGQKNQPQHF.

The V and J genes are TRBV27 and TRBJ1-1; TRBD1 is a possible D gene (6 bases). Germline V CDR1 and CDR2: MNHEY, SMNVEV (reference sequence). The CDR3 totals 15 residues. V lost 6 bases to trimming and J lost 1 base, with 15 bases between them. CDR3 coding DNA: TGTGCCAGCAGCCGGGGGGAACAGGGGAACACTGAAGCTTTCTTT. Its translation is CASSRGEQGNTEAFF.

The chain couples TRBV27 to TRBJ2-3; D is unresolved. Trimming stripped 2 bases from V and 5 bases from J, with 11 bases between. The CDR3 is made up of 14 amino acids. The V gene's germline CDR1 is MNHEY and CDR2 SMNVEV (reference sequence). The CDR3 region has the DNA TGTGCCAGCAGTTTAAGTGGTGAAGGAGATACGCAGTATTTT. Amino acid sequence: CASSLSGEGDTQYF.

The V and J genes are TRBV6-5 and TRBJ2-5, with a tentative D call TRBD1 (6 bases). Germline CDR1 is MNHEY and CDR2 is SVGAGI. V was cut by 6 bases and J by 4 bases, with 12 bases left in between. CDR3 size: 13 residues. CDR3 nucleotides: TGTGCCAGCAGCAGACAGGCAGGAGAGACCCAGTACTTC. Encoded protein: CASSRQAGETQYF.

V gene TRBV5-1 combines with J gene TRBJ2-6; no reliable D call. CDR1 SGHRS and CDR2 YFSETQ come from the germline V gene. The V end was cut by 5 bases, the J end by 0 bases, with 9 bases between. This CDR3 has 15 amino acids. The CDR3 loop is CASSYVGSGANVLTF. The DNA for the CDR3 is TGCGCCAGCAGTTATGTCGGCTCTGGGGCCAACGTCCTGACTTTC.

This chain connects TRBV29-1 to TRBJ1-2; 7 bases match TRBD1. Trimming cost V 5 bases and J 8 bases; bases outside gene matches: 8. Germline V gene data show CDR1 as SQVTM and CDR2 as ANQGSEA. This CDR3 region has 12 residues. The CDR3 here is CSVQQGTEGYTF. In DNA, the CDR3 is TGCAGCGTTCAACAGGGGACGGAGGGCTACACCTTC.

This clone was seen once. The V call is TRBV6-5, the J call TRBJ1-5; the match to TRBD1 covers 7 bases. Germline V gene lookup returns CDR1 MNHEY and CDR2 SVGAGI. J gave up 6 bases and V 0 bases, and 5 bases lay outside the gene matches. This CDR3 has 15 amino acids. The DNA of the CDR3 is TGTGCCAGCAGTTACTCGATAGGGGGCGGTCAGCCCCAGCATTTT. This translates into CASSYSIGGGQPQHF.

The V gene is TRBV7-6, the J gene TRBJ1-2, with TRBD1 matching over 8 bases. Trimming at V came to 0 bases and at J to 6 bases, leaving 3 bases not matched to a gene. CDR3 length equals 14 residues. CDR1 is SGHVS, CDR2 FNYEAQ, per germline. DNA of the CDR3: TGTGCCAGCAGCTTAGCGGACAGGGCCCATGGCTACACCTTC. As protein: CASSLADRAHGYTF. The full variable domain, completed using reference TRBV7-6 and TRBJ1-2, is GAGVSQSPRYKVTKRGQDVALRCDPISGHVSLYWYRQALGQGPEFLTYFNYEAQQDKSGLPNDRFSAERPEGSISTLTIQRTEQRDSAMYRCASSLADRAHGYTFGSGTRLTVV.

The J gene is TRBJ2-5, the V gene TRBV7-9; the D is unclear. The length of the CDR3 is 12 residues. V shed 5 bases and J shed 5 bases, with 9 bases lying between them. Germline V gives CDR1 SEHNR, CDR2 FQNEAQ (reference sequence). CDR3 DNA sequence: TGTGCCAGCAGCCGAAGAGAGGAGACCCAGTACTTC. Its translation is CASSRREETQYF.

The genes are TRBV2 and TRBJ2-1; 7 nucleotides line up with TRBD1. The CDR3 is 14 residues long. Trimming at V came to 6 bases and at J to 0 bases, leaving 2 bases not matched to a gene. From germline, CDR1 is SNHLY and CDR2 FYNNEI. CDR3 amino acids: CASRQGSSYNEQFF. The CDR3 DNA reads as TGTGCCAGCAGACAGGGGAGCTCCTACAATGAGCAGTTCTTC.

This chain connects TRBV12-5 to TRBJ1-2; possible D gene TRBD1, 5 bases. Per germline, CDR1 LGHNT and CDR2 FRNRAP. The ends were cut back, 7 bases at V and 8 bases at J, with 11 bases in the middle. This CDR3 region has 11 residues. The CDR3 DNA is TGTGCTAGTGCCCTTGGGGGGGGCTACACCTTC. Protein: CASALGGGYTF.

The chain has TRBV12-5 and TRBJ1-2; D not certain. V was cut by 1 base and J by 5 bases, with 5 bases left in between. The CDR3 runs to 12 residues. The V gene's germline CDR1 is LGHNT and CDR2 FRNRAP. The CDR3 loop is CASGLELYGYTF. The CDR3 nucleotides are TGTGCTAGTGGTTTGGAGTTGTATGGCTACACCTTC.

The J gene is TRBJ1-2, the V gene TRBV4-1; a weak D match, TRBD1 (5 bases). The germline CDR1 and CDR2 sequences are MGHRA and YSYEKL. Trimming removed 0 bases from V and 0 bases from J, with 8 bases in between. This CDR3 spans 15 amino acids. The CDR3: CASSQDDRANYGYTF. The CDR3 DNA reads TGCGCCAGCAGCCAAGATGACAGAGCTAACTATGGCTACACCTTC.

V gene TRBV4-3 combines with J gene TRBJ2-2, with D perhaps TRBD2 (5 bases). Germline V gene sequence: CDR1 LGHNA, CDR2 YSLEER. This CDR3 has 15 amino acids. The ends were cut back, 4 bases at V and 5 bases at J, with 14 bases in the middle. CDR3 bases: TGCGCCAGCAGCCCGACGGGGTCCCCTACCGGGGAGCTGTTTTTT. This translates into CASSPTGSPTGELFF.

The chain combines TRBV4-3 with TRBJ2-7; no definite D call. Trimming stripped 0 bases from V and 4 bases from J, with 7 bases between. The V gene's germline CDR1 is LGHNA and CDR2 YSLEER. CDR3 length: 13 amino acids. CDR3: CASSQERGYEQYF. In DNA form, the CDR3 reads TGCGCCAGCAGCCAAGAAAGAGGATACGAGCAGTACTTC.

The genes are TRBV5-6 and TRBJ1-1; the D is unclear. Germline V gene data show CDR1 as SGHDT and CDR2 as YYEEEE. The length of the CDR3 is 15 residues. Trimming removed 3 bases at V and 0 bases at J, with 12 bases between. The DNA of the CDR3 is TGTGCCAGCAGCTCAATACTGGCCATGAACACTGAAGCTTTCTTT. Translating it yields CASSSILAMNTEAFF.